This T cell receptor beta chain originates from a study of response to subunit inactivated influenza vaccine. Findings and caveats of the study: Authors suggested seasonal influenza vaccinations each recruit few new T cells.

This CDR3 is 17 amino acids long. V gave up 3 bases and J gave up 2 bases, with 20 bases separating them. Germline V CDR1 and CDR2: ENHRY, SYGVKD. There are a few counts of this clonotype. Its antigen remains unidentified. TCRdb re-derived calls from the RT-PCR reads in MiXCR, one entry per CDR3 protein. The sample shows a few hundred thousand distinct CDR3 sequences, 9.5% to 13% of them seen only once. Sequenced here: PBMCs from blood, sampled 45 days after vaccination. The TCR was taken from a man aged 50 to 59 who received an inactivated influenza vaccine. This rearrangement joins TRBV10-3 to TRBJ2-7; possible D gene TRBD1, 5 bases. CDR3 sequence: CAISDRHGRQGTYEQYF. The DNA for the CDR3 is TGTGCCATCAGTGACAGGCATGGGCGGCAGGGAACCTACGAGCAGTACTTC.